This T cell receptor (beta chain) was captured in a study of cytomegalovirus exposure and HLA in healthy donors (dated by TCRdb to the late 2010s). Study-wide context: An earlier analysis of approximately 640 of the donors reported approximately 270 Gb of sequence data and 117 million unique TCR beta sequences from 150 million to 200 million T cells. Donor age, sex, ethnicity and CMV serostatus were compiled together with the repertoire data. A later genetic analysis used genome-wide SNP genotypes for about three fifths of the 666 donors, treating that subset as a discovery cohort. Along with the approximately 700-subject first cohort, a separate validation cohort of over a hundred different subjects was used. Rather than drawing on any new phenotypic data, the later analysis identified candidate immune exposures from TCR beta sequences and the way those sequences occurred across donors. To decide whether each TCR beta V gene segment behaved as functional or pseudogenic, an earlier analysis of 587 of the donors relied on high-throughput TCR beta sequencing. About five DR-DQ haplotypes were handled as single units for association and clustering because linkage in the cohort was strong. HLA typing included class I and class II loci at four-digit resolution. In a later analysis, previously published TCR beta repertoires from roughly 710 donors were re-analyzed and high-resolution HLA genotyping was added so that TCR occurrence patterns could be studied. Every discovery cohort repertoire had been produced on one sequencing platform. Among a few hundred genotyped donors of the cohort, an average of about 240,000 unique TCR beta nucleotide sequences were sequenced per donor, about a sixth of them non-productive. The number of donors typed differed by locus, with about 629-630 for A, B, C, DRB1 and DQB1, around 560 for DQA1, 606 for DPA1, and 400 to 490 for DPB1. Among the approximately 420 genotyped donors, about 85% belonged to the genetic ancestry cluster associated with self-reported Caucasian donors. An early release covering 500 to 750 HLA-typed donors comprised approximately 290 gigabases of sequencing data and around 80 million unique TCR sequences. Using immunosequencing, the study profiled T cell repertoires from around 670 subjects and related those repertoires to cytomegalovirus serostatus. The aim of the study was to test whether cataloging public T cell receptors could identify signatures of past pathogen exposure. To predict cytomegalovirus infection status, the study brought together high-throughput TCR immunosequencing, statistical association of individual TCRs with disease status, and machine learning. Beyond this particular receptor, the publication reports: In a later analysis, 16,951 TCR beta sequences were associated with specific HLA alleles at a false discovery rate of 0.05. In a later analysis, HLA-associated TCR beta chains showed more clonal expansion and lower generation probabilities than non-associated chains that were equally common. A later analysis found that most CMV-associated TCR beta chains appeared HLA-restricted, with HLA associations seemingly driven largely by CMV exposure. In both the original and validation cohorts, the classifier was reported to diagnose cytomegalovirus status with high specificity and sensitivity. The study listed around 160 TCR beta chains as associated with cytomegalovirus. According to the authors, the approach could potentially be generalized to other disease states and immunological phenotypes. The presence/absence analyses assumed that sequencing depth was roughly uniform across donors, and that assumption may not be true. According to a later genetic analysis, donors in an Asian-associated ancestry cluster had fewer N-insertions in productive TCRs than the roughly 670-donor mean. Linkage disequilibrium might explain the correlated functional status among segregating V segments, but an unknown experimental factor could not be excluded. CMV serostatus was the only immune exposure information available for the cohort. The earlier analysis of some 560 of the donors excluded some 16 rarely observed V segments, including chromosome 9 orphons, because counts were too low. A cluster of highly shared sequence variants was judged likely to be a technical artifact of the sequencing pipeline. An earlier analysis of several hundred of the donors showed that most TCR beta V segments appeared in productive rearrangements either about 87% or about 30% of the time, which broadly matched IMGT annotations. Most TCR sequences were observed very rarely across donors, whereas some public TCRs were present in many individuals. Only TCR beta chains were sequenced in this cohort, and the absence of alpha or paired-chain data limited detectable features. Because HLA typing was missing for some donors at each locus, association tests included only the typed subset. When HLA alleles, especially DR and DQ, strongly co-occurred, TCR associations were difficult to assign to individual alleles. An association between a missense DCLRE1C variant and V-gene and J-gene trimming of TCR beta chains was found in a later genetic analysis and replicated in an independent cohort. According to a later analysis, TCR association rates differed among HLA loci, with DRB1 alleles showing the most associated TCRs and HLA-C alleles showing the fewest. In a later analysis, several top co-occurrence clusters were reported to appear linked to parvovirus B19, influenza, CMV and Epstein-Barr virus. A further reported finding was that TCR beta sequences accurately predicted the HLA-A and HLA-B alleles for most subjects in the first cohort. In vitro tests confirmed that a few of the cytomegalovirus-associated TCR beta chains recognize cytomegalovirus antigens.

The cohort comprised some 730 healthy bone marrow donors. All cohort members were sampled while nominally healthy, although unrecorded immune exposures were likely present. The donor was CMV seropositive and belonged to the group of more than 250 seropositive cohort members. A peripheral blood sample was provided by each donor, and peripheral blood mononuclear cells were used for TCR beta sequencing. The Qiagen DNeasy Blood Extraction Kit was used to extract genomic DNA from the blood cell samples. The library was prepared using the immunoSEQ multiplex PCR assay. For the multiplex PCR, a mixture combining 60 forward primers for TCR Vbeta segments and 13 reverse primers for TCR Jbeta segments was used. The CDR3 region of rearranged TCR beta genes was amplified from genomic DNA by a multiplex PCR assay. On the Illumina HiSeq System, the amplified TCR beta libraries were sequenced as 87-base-pair reads. Regarding the original processing steps: Across the 700 or so repertoires, a later analysis counted roughly 84 million unique TCR beta chains, 8.5 million to 12 million of which were shared by at least two donors. Raw reads were error-corrected and collapsed into unique sequences with a nearest-neighbor algorithm that merged closely related sequences to remove PCR and sequencing errors. To assign V, D and J gene segments, CDR3 sequences were aligned to IMGT reference sequences. For a sequence to be retained, at least a six-nucleotide match to both a V gene segment and a J gene segment was required. Rearrangements were called productive when the CDR3 lacked stop codons and stayed in frame with V and J; all others were non-productive. Following IMGT convention, CDR3 was defined as the stretch from the second conserved V-encoded cysteine up to the conserved J-encoded phenylalanine. In an earlier analysis of more than 550 of the donors, sequences lacking an unambiguous match to a single V gene segment were excluded. An earlier analysis of fewer than 750 of the donors called V segments functional above 56.7% productive rearrangements and segregating when the between-donor standard deviation exceeded 5%. A statistical classification framework was built for diagnosing cytomegalovirus status from the catalog of TCR beta chain sequences. V and J gene assignment, in a later analysis, came from comparing TCR nucleotide sequences with IMGT/GENE-DB human TR gene sequences. A later analysis assigned CDR3 sequences and most-parsimonious VDJ recombination scenarios with the TCRdist pipeline. In a later analysis, every TCR beta chain was defined by the combination of its CDR3 amino acid sequence and its V-gene family, and reads without a unique V-gene family were dropped. A later analysis removed 600 or so highly shared, low-generation-probability nucleotide sequences to deal with suspected cross-contamination and a sequencing artifact. In a later analysis, a clonal expansion index for each public chain was calculated from normalized within-repertoire ranks of inferred template counts. In a later analysis, generation probabilities were computed with a VDJ recombination model fitted to out-of-frame rearrangements, and the resulting probabilities were checked against IGoR. Hypergeometric tests were used in a later analysis to score TCR-TCR, TCR-HLA and TCR-CMV co-occurrence, with a repertoire-size bias correction applied to the TCR pairs. False discovery rates were estimated in a later analysis by permuting HLA or CMV assignments 20 times. In a later analysis, co-occurring TCRs were grouped using DBSCAN, and TCRdist sequence similarity was added for clustering within HLA-allele-positive subsets. Co-occurrence clustering excluded repertoires with fewer than 30,000 or more than 120,000 public chains, plus five with anomalous nucleotide sharing. The source is immuneACCESS, and TCRdb retained only in-frame sequences with V and J called. Part of the clones is not carried over; for the studies checked, unresolved V genes explain less than half of this, and the remainder is unexplained. D and trimming were read from the DNA, whereas the V and J calls and clone size are those reported in that table. The sample has about 100,000 clones on record, approximately 68% of them singletons. Approximately 4.3% of the sample is in the top ten clones.

About this clone itself: Its specific antigen is unknown. No quality values exist for individual bases; no much larger clone is one base distant.

The sequenced material came from PBMCs. The sequence was obtained from a woman aged 18-29 years in good health and CMV-seropositive.

Here the CDR3 is given as CASSPVSTEAFF. The DNA sequence follows: TGTGCCAGCTCACCCGTGTCCACTGAAGCTTTCTTT. The V gene is TRBV18 and the J gene is TRBJ1-1, with the D segment identity uncertain. V is shortened by 3 bases, J by 4 bases, and the region joining them spans 6 bases. From the cysteine up to the phenylalanine, the CDR3 has a length of 12 residues. This entry keeps only the CDR3 DNA: 36 bases, framed from base 1. The germline V gene encodes CDR1 KGHSH and CDR2 LQKENI. The reference TRBV18 and TRBJ1-1 proteins fill in what lies around the CDR3, so the full variable domain reads NAGVMQNPRHLVRRRGQEARLRCSPMKGHSHVYWYRQLPEEGLKFMVYLQKENIIDESGMPKERFSAEFPKEGPSILRIQQVVRGDSAAYFCASSPVSTEAFFGQGTRLTVV.